This T cell receptor (beta chain) was identified during a study of T cells in Graves' hyperthyroidism and ophthalmopathy (dated by TCRdb to the late 2010s). Describing the broader study: Peripheral blood samples were taken at the time of initial diagnosis, prior to any treatment. The 95 to 100 discovery patients were divided at random into training and test sets in a 7:3 ratio. After sampling, hyperthyroidism patients received methimazole starting at 30 mg daily, and ophthalmopathy patients received high-dose intravenous methylprednisolone. Thyroid tissue and blood T-cell repertoires from six Graves' hyperthyroidism patients were also compared in the study. Prospective prediction of ophthalmopathy was tested in an independent validation cohort consisting of under 20 hyperthyroidism patients and more than 15 patients who later progressed to ophthalmopathy. To identify distinguishing TCR V-J signatures, a discovery cohort of around 100 patients was used, comprising 40 to 45 with Graves' ophthalmopathy and 57 with stable Graves' hyperthyroidism. According to the paper, TCR Vbeta CDR3 sequencing was carried out on approximately 140 peripheral blood samples, which came from 40 to 45 ophthalmopathy, fewer than 80 hyperthyroidism and about 17 progressor patients.

The full study reports these points: In validation, progression to ophthalmopathy was predicted by the model with roughly 69% sensitivity and approximately 78% specificity, a median of approximately 6.5 months before onset. Most expanded thyroid clonotypes (frequency above 0.001) were also detected in blood, suggesting blood repertoires may reflect thyroid immune responses. In cross-validation, a model built on a 13 V-J signature told ophthalmopathy apart from stable hyperthyroidism with just under 90% sensitivity and roughly 83% specificity, and in testing the same model reached 80%/75%. No statistical method was used to set the sample size in advance, and investigators knew the group allocation.

Inclusive of the bounding cysteine and phenylalanine, the CDR3 is 13 residues long. Just the 39-base CDR3 DNA is kept, in frame starting at base 1. The germline V gene encodes CDR1 SEHNR and CDR2 FQNEAQ (reference sequence). Compared with germline, V lacks 6 bases and J lacks 5 bases; bases without a gene match: 6. A patient counted as having stable Graves' hyperthyroidism if no progression to ophthalmopathy occurred over 18 months of follow-up. Hyperthyroidism patients were newly diagnosed, with disease duration under 2 months, and aged 18 to 65 years. Any patient with an uncontrolled infection, another autoimmune disease, pregnancy or lactation was excluded. Diagnoses relied on clinical symptoms, serum thyroxine and TRAb, thyroid ultrasound and orbital computed tomography. PBMCs were isolated from roughly 10 ml of fresh peripheral blood by Ficoll-Paque density gradient centrifugation. Total RNA was extracted using Trizol reagent, and RNA quality was assessed on an Agilent 2100 Bioanalyzer.

TCR beta CDR3 regions were amplified from RNA transcripts. The TCR CDR3 was subjected to a first round of RT-PCR using the HTBI primer set and the Qiagen OneStep RT-PCR kit. The libraries were constructed in a second round of multiplex PCR and then size-selected and purified. Libraries were sequenced paired-end with 100 bp reads on an Illumina HiSeq2000. The paper's data handling went like this. SOAPnuke was used to process the raw data, throwing out any read that contained adapters or uncalled bases, had a mean Phred below 15, or lacked an exact constant-primer or identifier match. High-quality paired reads were merged using COPE v1.2.5, and each unique nucleotide sequence was defined as a clonotype. MiTCR v1.1 was used to align the clonotypes against IMGT TRBV, TRBD and TRBJ reference segments. The analysis included only V-J combinations with a frequency above 0.0001, which together covered over 98% of the repertoires. The TCS score was defined as F50 (clonal expansion) divided by E x V (chaos), with BLOSUM62-based TCRdist calculated between CDR3 peptides within each V-J. Welch's t-statistics and random forest reduced roughly 540 V-J features to about 12, which were used in a naive Bayes classifier (R e1071). TCRdb took the public reads, trimmed them with fastp at Q25, ran MiXCR for clone calling and kept in-frame beta chains. Every entry covers one CDR3 protein and lists the most common genes and DNA from its rows. The V and J calls follow TCRdb's processing rather than the paper's. In all, the sample holds roughly 330,000 distinct CDR3 sequences, and 16% of those were seen once. Of the sample, around 35% falls within the top ten clones.

About this clonotype itself: Its specific antigen is unknown. No much larger clone exists at a distance of one base, and base qualities are not known.

The chain is encoded by TRBV7-9 joined to TRBJ2-5; 7 bases in between match TRBD2. The clonotype comes from a man aged 25 to 45 with Graves' hyperthyroidism. The material sequenced was blood. DNA sequence: TGTGCCAGCAGACCGACTAGCTGGGAGACCCAGTACTTC. Its protein reads: CASRPTSWETQYF. Where the CDR3 stops, the reference TRBV7-9 and TRBJ2-5 genes take over; the full variable domain is DTGVSQNPRHKITKRGQNVTFRCDPISEHNRLYWYRQTLGQGPEFLTYFQNEAQLEKSRLLSDRFSAERPKGSFSTLEIQRTEQGDSAMYLCASRPTSWETQYFGPGTRLLVL.